This T cell receptor (beta chain) was captured in a study of early T cells in non-severe SARS-CoV-2 infection. The overall study: The study sequenced bulk RNA from unsorted whole blood, with chains unpaired. Whole-study results and caveats: Lookups in VDJdb leaned toward anti-spike CD8 responses and missed private and CD4 specificities.

Unique molecular identifiers were attached to individual cDNA molecules. One entry per CDR3 protein, called by TCRdb with MiXCR from the 5' RACE reads. The sample holds under 70,000 distinct CDR3 sequences, approximately 6.1% seen once. This clonotype was counted at least ten times. The antigen is unknown. This TCR derives from an adult who was a healthcare worker with PCR-confirmed SARS-CoV-2 infection or an uninfected control (not recorded which). The input for sequencing was whole blood, taken at baseline.

This CDR3 is CASSLITPRYTDTQYF. For the CDR3, the DNA is TGTGCCAGCAGTTTAATCACACCGCGATACACAGATACGCAGTATTTT. The chain has TRBV27 and TRBJ2-3; D call uncertain. This CDR3 comprises 16 residues. Germline CDR1 reads MNHEY; CDR2 reads SMNVEV (reference sequence). Between the trimmed V and J ends, which lost 2 bases and 2 bases, there was a span of 14 bases.